This T cell receptor beta chain was observed in a study of post-analysis software for immune sequencing data. The table lists this clonotype with a count of one. Its antigen is unidentified. Presence of unique molecular identifiers characterized the TCR beta cDNA libraries. From the PCR reads, TCRdb called clonotypes with MiXCR, one entry per CDR3 protein. The profile covers roughly 400,000 distinct CDR3 sequences, with approximately 37% appearing a single time and around 8% taken by the ten largest. Study-wide results and limits: About 5 TRBV segments (TRBV5-6, TRBV5-1 and TRBV20-1 among them) occurred more frequently in patients than in controls.

Germline CDR1 and CDR2: MNHEY and SMNVEV (reference sequence). Germline trimming cut 4 bases from V and 4 bases from J; bases unmatched to any gene: 12. CDR3 length: 17 amino acids. The TCR was taken from a girl aged 2 to 10 with multiple sclerosis. The material sequenced was blood. J is TRBJ2-3 and V is TRBV27; TRBD1 matches at 9 bases. The CDR3 loop reads CASSSPHSGQGPDTQYF. The CDR3 coding sequence is TGTGCCAGCAGTTCACCCCACAGCGGACAGGGGCCAGATACGCAGTATTTT.